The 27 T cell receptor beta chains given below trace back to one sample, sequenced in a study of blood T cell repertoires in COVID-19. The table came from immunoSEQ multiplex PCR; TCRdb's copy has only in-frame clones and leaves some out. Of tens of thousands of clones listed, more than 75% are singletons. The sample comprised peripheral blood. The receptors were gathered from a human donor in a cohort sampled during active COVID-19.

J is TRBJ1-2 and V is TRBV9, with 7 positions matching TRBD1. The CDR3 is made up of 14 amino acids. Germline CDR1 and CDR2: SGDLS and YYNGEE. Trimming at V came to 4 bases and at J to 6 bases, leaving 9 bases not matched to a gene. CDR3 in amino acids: CASSSRRRGDGYTF. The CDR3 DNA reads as TGTGCCAGCAGCTCCCGCCGCAGGGGGGATGGCTACACCTTC.

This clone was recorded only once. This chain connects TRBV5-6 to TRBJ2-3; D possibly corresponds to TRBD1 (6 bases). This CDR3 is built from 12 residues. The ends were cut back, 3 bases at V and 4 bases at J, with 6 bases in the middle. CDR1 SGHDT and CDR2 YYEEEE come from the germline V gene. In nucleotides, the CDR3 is TGTGCCAGCAGCTCAGGGGCAGATACGCAGTATTTT. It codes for CASSSGADTQYF.

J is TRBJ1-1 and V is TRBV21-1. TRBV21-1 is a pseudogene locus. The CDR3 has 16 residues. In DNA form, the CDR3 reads TGTGCCAGCTGTCCGGGACGCAAGAGGGAGGACACTGAAGCTTTCTTT. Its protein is CASCPGRKREDTEAFF.

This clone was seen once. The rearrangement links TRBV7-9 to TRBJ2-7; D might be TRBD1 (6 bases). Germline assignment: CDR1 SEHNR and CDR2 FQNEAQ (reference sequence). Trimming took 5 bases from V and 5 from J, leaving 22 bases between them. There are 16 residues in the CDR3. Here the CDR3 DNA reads TGTGCCAGCAGCGGGGGACATTTACCCGATTCGCACGAGCAGTACTTC. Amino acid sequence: CASSGGHLPDSHEQYF.

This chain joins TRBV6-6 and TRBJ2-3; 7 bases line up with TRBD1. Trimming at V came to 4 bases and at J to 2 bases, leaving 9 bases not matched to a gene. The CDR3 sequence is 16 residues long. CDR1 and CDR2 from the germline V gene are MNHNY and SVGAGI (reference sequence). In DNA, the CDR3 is TGTGCCAGCAGTTCGGGACAGAACCTTCTCACAGATACGCAGTATTTT. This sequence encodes CASSSGQNLLTDTQYF.

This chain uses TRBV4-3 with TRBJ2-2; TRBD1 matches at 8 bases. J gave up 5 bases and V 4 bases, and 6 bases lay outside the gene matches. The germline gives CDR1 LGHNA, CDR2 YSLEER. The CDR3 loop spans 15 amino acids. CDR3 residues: CASSPDRVGTGELFF. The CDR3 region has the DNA TGCGCCAGCAGCCCGGACAGGGTCGGAACCGGGGAGCTGTTTTTT.

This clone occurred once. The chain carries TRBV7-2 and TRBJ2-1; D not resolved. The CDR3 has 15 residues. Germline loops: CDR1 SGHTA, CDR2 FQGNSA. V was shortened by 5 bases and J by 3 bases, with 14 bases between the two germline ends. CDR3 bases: TGTGCCAGCAGCCCCCCGGTTGGTAGCTACAATGAGCAGTTCTTC. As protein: CASSPPVGSYNEQFF. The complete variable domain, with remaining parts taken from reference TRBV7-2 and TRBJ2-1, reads GAGVSQSPSNKVTEKGKDVELRCDPISGHTALYWYRQSLGQGLEFLIYFQGNSAPDKSGLPSDRFSAERTGGSVSTLTIQRTQQEDSAVYLCASSPPVGSYNEQFFGPGTRLTVL.

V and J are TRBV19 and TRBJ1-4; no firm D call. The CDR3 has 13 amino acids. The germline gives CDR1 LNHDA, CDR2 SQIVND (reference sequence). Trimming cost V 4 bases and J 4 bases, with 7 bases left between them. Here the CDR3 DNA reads TGTGCCAGTAGTAGCACATATAATGAAAAACTGTTTTTT. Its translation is CASSSTYNEKLFF.

CDR3 sequence reads: CASSDESGGAQYF. The CDR3 DNA is TGTGCCAGCAGTGACGAAAGCGGGGGGGCTCAGTATTTT. The genes are TRBV6-4 and TRBJ2-3, with 10 bases matching TRBD2. The germline V gene encodes CDR1 MRHNA and CDR2 SNTAGT. The CDR3 sequence is 13 residues long. V lost 2 bases, J lost 12 bases, and 5 bases stayed unmatched.

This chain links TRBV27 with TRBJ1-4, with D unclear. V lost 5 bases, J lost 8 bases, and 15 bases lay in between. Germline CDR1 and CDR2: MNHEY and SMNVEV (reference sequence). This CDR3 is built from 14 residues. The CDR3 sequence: CASSLRWLGEKLFF. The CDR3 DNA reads TGTGCCAGCAGTCTCCGGTGGCTCGGGGAAAAACTGTTTTTT.

CDR3 DNA sequence: TGCGCCAGCAGTGAGTCCGTCCGGGGGAACACTGAAGCTTTCTTT. Protein: CASSESVRGNTEAFF. V gene TRBV10-1 combines with J gene TRBJ1-1; no reliable D call. The CDR3 contains 15 residues. Germline CDR1 is WNHNN and CDR2 is SYGVQD (reference sequence). V was cut by 0 bases and J by 1 base, with 9 bases left in between.

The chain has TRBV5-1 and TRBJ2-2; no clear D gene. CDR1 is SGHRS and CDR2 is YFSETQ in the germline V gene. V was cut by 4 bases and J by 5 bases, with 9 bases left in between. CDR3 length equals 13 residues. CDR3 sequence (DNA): TGCGCCAGCAGCCCCTCAGGTACCGGGGAGCTGTTTTTT. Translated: CASSPSGTGELFF.

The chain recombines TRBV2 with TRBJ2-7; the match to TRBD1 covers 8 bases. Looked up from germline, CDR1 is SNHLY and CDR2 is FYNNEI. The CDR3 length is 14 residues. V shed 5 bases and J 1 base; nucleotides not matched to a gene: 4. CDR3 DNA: TGTGCCAGCAGTAGGACAGGGAAATCCTACGAGCAGTACTTC. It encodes CASSRTGKSYEQYF. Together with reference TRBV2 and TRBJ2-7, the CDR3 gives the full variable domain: EPEVTQTPSHQVTQMGQEVILRCVPISNHLYFYWYRQILGQKVEFLVSFYNNEISEKSEIFDDQFSVERPDGSNFTLKIRSTKLEDSAMYFCASSRTGKSYEQYFGPGTRLTVT.

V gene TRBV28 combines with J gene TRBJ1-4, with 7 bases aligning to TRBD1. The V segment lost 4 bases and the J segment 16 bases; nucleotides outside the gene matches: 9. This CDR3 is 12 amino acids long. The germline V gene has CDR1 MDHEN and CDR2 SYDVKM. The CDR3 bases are TGTGCCAGCAGTTCTCCGGGACAGACAACGTTTTTT. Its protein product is CASSSPGQTTFF.

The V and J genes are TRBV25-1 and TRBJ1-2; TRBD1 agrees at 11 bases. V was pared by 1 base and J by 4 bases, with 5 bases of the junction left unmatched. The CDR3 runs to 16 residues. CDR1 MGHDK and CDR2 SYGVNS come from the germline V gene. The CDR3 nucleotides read TGTGCCAGCAGTGAATTTGGGACAGGGGGGGTCTATGGCTACACCTTC. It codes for CASSEFGTGGVYGYTF.

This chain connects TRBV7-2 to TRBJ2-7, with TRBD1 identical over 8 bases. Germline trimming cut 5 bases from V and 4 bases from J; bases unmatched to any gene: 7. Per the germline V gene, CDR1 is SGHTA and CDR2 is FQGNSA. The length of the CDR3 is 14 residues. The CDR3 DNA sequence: TGTGCCAGCAGCCAAGACAGGGGAGTATACGAGCAGTACTTC. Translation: CASSQDRGVYEQYF.

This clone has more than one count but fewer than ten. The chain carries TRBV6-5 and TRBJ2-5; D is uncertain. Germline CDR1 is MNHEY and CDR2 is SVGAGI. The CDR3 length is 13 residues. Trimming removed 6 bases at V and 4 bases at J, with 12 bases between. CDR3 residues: CASSRSSGETQYF. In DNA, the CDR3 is TGTGCCAGCAGCCGGTCCTCGGGAGAGACCCAGTACTTC.

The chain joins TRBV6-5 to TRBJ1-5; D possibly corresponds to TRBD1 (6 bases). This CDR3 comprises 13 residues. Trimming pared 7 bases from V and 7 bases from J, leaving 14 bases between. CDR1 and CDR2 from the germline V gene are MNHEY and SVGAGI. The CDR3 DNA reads TGTGCCAGCAACTCGGGACAATGGCAGCCCCAGCATTTT. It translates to CASNSGQWQPQHF.

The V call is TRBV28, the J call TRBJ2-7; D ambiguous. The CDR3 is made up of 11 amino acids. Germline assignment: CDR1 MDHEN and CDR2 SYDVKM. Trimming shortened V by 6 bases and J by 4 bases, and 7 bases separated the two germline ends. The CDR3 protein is CASRSTYEQYF. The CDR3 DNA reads TGTGCCAGCAGATCTACTTACGAGCAGTACTTC.

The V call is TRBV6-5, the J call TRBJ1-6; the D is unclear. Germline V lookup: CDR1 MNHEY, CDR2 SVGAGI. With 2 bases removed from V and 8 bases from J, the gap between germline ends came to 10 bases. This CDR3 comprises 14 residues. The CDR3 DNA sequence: TGTGCCAGCAGTTACGAAAAGAGGGATTCACCCCTCCACTTT. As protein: CASSYEKRDSPLHF.

CDR3 sequence: CASSALGAWYEQYF. CDR3 sequence (DNA): TGTGCCAGCAGTGCGTTGGGGGCATGGTACGAGCAGTACTTC. The chain couples TRBV2 to TRBJ2-7, with D possibly matching TRBD1 (6 bases). Trimming shortened V by 4 bases and J by 4 bases, and 14 bases separated the two germline ends. Looked up from germline, CDR1 is SNHLY and CDR2 is FYNNEI. The CDR3 totals 14 residues.

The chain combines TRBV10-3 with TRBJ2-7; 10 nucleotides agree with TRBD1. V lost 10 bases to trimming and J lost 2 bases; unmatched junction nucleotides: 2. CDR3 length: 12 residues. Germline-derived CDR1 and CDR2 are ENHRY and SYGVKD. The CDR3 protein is CANGQGAYEQYF. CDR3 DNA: TGTGCCAACGGACAGGGGGCCTACGAGCAGTACTTC.

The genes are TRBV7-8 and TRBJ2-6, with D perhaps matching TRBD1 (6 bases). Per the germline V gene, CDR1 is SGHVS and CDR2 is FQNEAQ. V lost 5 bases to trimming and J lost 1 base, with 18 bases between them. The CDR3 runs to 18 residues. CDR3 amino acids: CASSRGDTTLSGANVLTF. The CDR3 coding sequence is TGTGCCAGCAGCCGAGGGGACACCACCCTTTCTGGGGCCAACGTCCTGACTTTC.

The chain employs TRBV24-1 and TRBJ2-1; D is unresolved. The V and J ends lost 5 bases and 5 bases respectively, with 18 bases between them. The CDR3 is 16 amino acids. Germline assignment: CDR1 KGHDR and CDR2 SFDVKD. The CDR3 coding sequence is TGTGCCACCAGTGGCCCAAAACCCCTAACCCACAATGAGCAGTTCTTC. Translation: CATSGPKPLTHNEQFF.

CDR3 nucleotides: TGTGCCAGCAGCCTCGGACAGGGAATAGGGGAAAAACTGTTTTTT. This gives the protein CASSLGQGIGEKLFF. The gene calls are TRBV5-4 and TRBJ1-4, with TRBD1 matching 8 bases. Germline CDR1 is SGHNT and CDR2 is YYREEE (reference sequence). The V segment lost 4 bases and the J segment 8 bases; nucleotides outside the gene matches: 10. CDR3 length: 15 residues.

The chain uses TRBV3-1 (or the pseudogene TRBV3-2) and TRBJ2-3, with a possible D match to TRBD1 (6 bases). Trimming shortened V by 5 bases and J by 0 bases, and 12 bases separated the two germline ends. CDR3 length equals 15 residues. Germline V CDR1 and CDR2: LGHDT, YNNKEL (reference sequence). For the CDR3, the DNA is TGTGCCAGCAGCGCCGGACAGACAAGCACAGATACGCAGTATTTT. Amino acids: CASSAGQTSTDTQYF.

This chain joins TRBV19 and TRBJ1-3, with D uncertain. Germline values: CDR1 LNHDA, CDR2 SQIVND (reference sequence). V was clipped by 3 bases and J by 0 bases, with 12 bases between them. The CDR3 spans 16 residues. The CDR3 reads CASSIGRLTSGNTIYF. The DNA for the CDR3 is TGTGCCAGTAGTATTGGCAGGTTGACCTCTGGAAACACCATATATTTT. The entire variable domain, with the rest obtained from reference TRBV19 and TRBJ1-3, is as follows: DGGITQSPKYLFRKEGQNVTLSCEQNLNHDAMYWYRQDPGQGLRLIYYSQIVNDFQKGDIAEGYSVSREKKESFPLTVTSAQKNPTAFYLCASSIGRLTSGNTIYFGEGSWLTVV.